The 21 T cell receptor beta chains presented below share a single source sample, sequenced in a study of beta chain features in type 1 diabetes. Investigators reverse transcribed all isolated RNA, so they sequenced expressed TCRB transcripts. Using immunoSEQ multiplex PCR, the repertoire was profiled, and TCRdb retains in-frame clones only, with some absent. This table has under 550,000 clones, 9.5% to 12% appearing once. Sequencing was carried out using naive CD4+ T cells from blood. Receptor source: a woman aged 18 to 35 in good health.

This clone has only a few counts. The genes are TRBV7-2 and TRBJ2-3; 9 bases fit TRBD2. V lost 6 bases, J lost 6 bases, and 10 bases stayed unmatched. Germline-derived CDR1 and CDR2 are SGHTA and FQGNSA. This CDR3 has 15 residues. The DNA for the CDR3 is TGTGCCAGCAGTGGGACTAGCTCGGGTGGGGATACGCAGTATTTT. This gives the protein CASSGTSSGGDTQYF. Full variable domain (outside the CDR3, taken from reference TRBV7-2 and TRBJ2-3): GAGVSQSPSNKVTEKGKDVELRCDPISGHTALYWYRQSLGQGLEFLIYFQGNSAPDKSGLPSDRFSAERTGGSVSTLTIQRTQQEDSAVYLCASSGTSSGGDTQYFGPGTRLTVL.

The chain joins TRBV25-1 to TRBJ1-2; the match to TRBD1 covers 7 bases. The trim removed 5 bases at V and 6 bases at J, leaving 3 bases unmatched. The germline V gene has CDR1 MGHDK and CDR2 SYGVNS. The CDR3 has 12 residues. CDR3 region: CASSTGDDGYTF. CDR3 sequence (DNA): TGTGCCAGCAGTACAGGGGATGATGGCTACACCTTC.

The chain carries TRBV9 and TRBJ2-3; 8 bases agree with TRBD1. CDR3 length: 17 residues. V lost 3 bases and J lost 2; bases outside the gene matches: 11. CDR1 SGDLS and CDR2 YYNGEE come from the germline V gene. The CDR3 nucleotides read TGTGCCAGCAGCGGAAAACAGGGGGTCTTTTTCACAGATACGCAGTATTTT. This sequence encodes CASSGKQGVFFTDTQYF. Full variable domain (rest looked up from reference TRBV9 and TRBJ2-3): DSGVTQTPKHLITATGQRVTLRCSPRSGDLSVYWYQQSLDQGLQFLIQYYNGEERAKGNILERFSAQQFPDLHSELNLSSLELGDSALYFCASSGKQGVFFTDTQYFGPGTRLTVL.

The sample holds a few counts of this clone. The chain is built from TRBV2 and TRBJ1-1; no clear D. The ends were cut back, 2 bases at V and 4 bases at J, with 11 bases in the middle. Germline V gene lookup returns CDR1 SNHLY and CDR2 FYNNEI. The CDR3 is made up of 14 amino acids. CDR3: CASSERLLGTEAFF. The CDR3 bases are TGTGCCAGCAGTGAAAGACTACTGGGCACTGAAGCTTTCTTT.

This clone was recorded a few times. The chain has TRBV7-2 and TRBJ2-5, with a weak D call TRBD1 (8 bases). CDR1 is SGHTA, CDR2 FQGNSA, per germline. The ends were cut back, 5 bases at V and 3 bases at J, with 13 bases in the middle. The CDR3 loop spans 14 amino acids. The CDR3 coding sequence is TGTGCCAGCAGCCTACAGGGGGGGAAAGAGACCCAGTACTTC. It codes for CASSLQGGKETQYF.

The genes are TRBV9 and TRBJ2-1, with no clear D. The CDR3 runs 14 residues. V lost 0 bases and J lost 5, with 9 bases in between. The germline V gene encodes CDR1 SGDLS and CDR2 YYNGEE. This CDR3 is CASSVEGYNNEQFF. The CDR3 bases are TGTGCCAGCAGCGTAGAGGGATACAACAATGAGCAGTTCTTC. Full variable domain (outside the CDR3, taken from reference TRBV9 and TRBJ2-1): DSGVTQTPKHLITATGQRVTLRCSPRSGDLSVYWYQQSLDQGLQFLIQYYNGEERAKGNILERFSAQQFPDLHSELNLSSLELGDSALYFCASSVEGYNNEQFFGPGTRLTVL.

There are a few counts of this clone. This chain links TRBV6-6 with TRBJ2-4; 8 bases align to TRBD1. Germline values: CDR1 MNHNY, CDR2 SVGAGI (reference sequence). J was trimmed by 5 bases and V by 5 bases; bases with no gene match: 2. This CDR3 has 13 amino acids. The CDR3 loop reads CASSPGQENIQYF. CDR3 nucleotide sequence: TGTGCCAGCAGTCCGGGACAGGAAAACATTCAGTACTTC.

Regarding this clone: Additional DNA sequences in this sample encode the identical CDR3. The chain is built from TRBV2 and TRBJ2-5; 9 bases agree with TRBD2. Germline CDR1 SNHLY, CDR2 FYNNEI. The CDR3 is 14 residues long. Germline trimming cut 5 bases from V and 3 bases from J; bases unmatched to any gene: 4. In nucleotides, the CDR3 is TGTGCCAGCAGTCTTATAGCGGGGGAAGAGACCCAGTACTTC. This gives the protein CASSLIAGEETQYF.

This chain's CDR3 is CAWSTEGKGTQYF. In DNA form, the CDR3 reads TGTGCCTGGAGTACAGAGGGAAAGGGTACGCAGTATTTT. This chain uses TRBV30 with TRBJ2-3, with a weak D call TRBD2 (5 bases). The germline gives CDR1 GTSNPN, CDR2 SVGIG (reference sequence). Trimming cost V 2 bases and J 8 bases, with 14 bases left between them. The CDR3 is 13 residues long.

The table lists this clone with a few counts. The chain uses TRBV27 and TRBJ1-5; 10 bases match TRBD1. Per the germline V gene, CDR1 is MNHEY and CDR2 is SMNVEV (reference sequence). The length of the CDR3 is 16 residues. Unmatched junction bases numbered 6, after V lost 5 bases and J lost 2 bases. The CDR3 nucleotides are TGTGCCAGCAGTGGGGACAGGGGAAGGGGCAATCAGCCCCAGCATTTT. It yields the protein CASSGDRGRGNQPQHF.

CDR3 residues: CSVLGRSWLYPEAFF. CDR3 bases: TGCAGCGTTTTGGGGAGGAGTTGGCTATATCCTGAAGCTTTCTTT. V usage is TRBV29-1 and J usage is TRBJ1-1, with D uncertain. The V gene's germline CDR1 is SQVTM and CDR2 ANQGSEA. The V end lost 5 bases, the J end lost 6 bases, and 22 bases lay between the germline ends. The CDR3 extends over 15 amino acids.

This clone was seen at least ten times. This rearrangement joins TRBV18 to TRBJ2-1, with a weak D call TRBD1 (6 bases). The germline V gene has CDR1 KGHSH and CDR2 LQKENI. V was cut by 1 base and J by 5 bases, with 6 bases left in between. The CDR3 is made up of 13 amino acids. The CDR3 region has the DNA TGTGCCAGCTCACCACGGGGGCACAATGAGCAGTTCTTC. It translates to CASSPRGHNEQFF.

The J gene is TRBJ2-7, the V gene TRBV7-2; 8 bases agree with TRBD1. The junction had 8 bases not matched to a gene; V was cut back by 5 bases and J by 2 bases. From germline, CDR1 is SGHTA and CDR2 FQGNSA. This CDR3 has 15 residues. The CDR3 sequence is CASSLRDRTTYEQYF. In DNA, the CDR3 is TGTGCCAGCAGCCTCCGGGACAGGACAACCTACGAGCAGTACTTC.

This chain joins TRBV18 and TRBJ2-4; D unresolved. The V gene lost 6 bases and the J gene lost 4 bases, with 19 bases spanning the gap. Germline V gene lookup returns CDR1 KGHSH and CDR2 LQKENI. CDR3 length: 16 residues. The CDR3 DNA reads TGTGCCAGCTCCCTTAGCCCGGTCAAAGCGAAAAACATTCAGTACTTC. This codes for CASSLSPVKAKNIQYF. Full variable domain (rest looked up from reference TRBV18 and TRBJ2-4): NAGVMQNPRHLVRRRGQEARLRCSPMKGHSHVYWYRQLPEEGLKFMVYLQKENIIDESGMPKERFSAEFPKEGPSILRIQQVVRGDSAAYFCASSLSPVKAKNIQYFGAGTRLSVL.

This clone has more than one count but fewer than ten. This chain uses TRBV30 with TRBJ1-5; D is perhaps TRBD1 (6 bases). V shed 5 bases and J shed 6 bases, with 14 bases lying between them. Germline assignment: CDR1 GTSNPN and CDR2 SVGIG (reference sequence). This CDR3 contains 13 residues. CDR3 coding DNA: TGTGCCTGGGCCCCACAGGGACTTCAGCCCCAGCATTTT. Amino acids: CAWAPQGLQPQHF.

This clone showed up just a few times. The chain carries TRBV15 and TRBJ1-4, with D possibly being TRBD1 (6 bases). The length of the CDR3 is 15 residues. Germline assignment: CDR1 LNHNV and CDR2 YYDKDF (reference sequence). V was clipped by 2 bases and J by 5 bases, with 12 bases between them. The CDR3 coding sequence is TGTGCCACCAGCAGACCGAACAGGGAGAATGAAAAACTGTTTTTT. It specifies CATSRPNRENEKLFF.

This clone was picked up a small number of times. The chain combines TRBV9 with TRBJ2-2; maybe TRBD2 (5 bases). This CDR3 is 13 amino acids long. The V end lost 4 bases, the J end lost 5 bases, and 9 bases lay between the germline ends. Germline V gene sequence: CDR1 SGDLS, CDR2 YYNGEE. CDR3 nucleotides: TGTGCCAGCAGCTCAACGGGGACCGGGGAGCTGTTTTTT. It yields the protein CASSSTGTGELFF. The full variable domain, with the rest looked up from reference TRBV9 and TRBJ2-2, is DSGVTQTPKHLITATGQRVTLRCSPRSGDLSVYWYQQSLDQGLQFLIQYYNGEERAKGNILERFSAQQFPDLHSELNLSSLELGDSALYFCASSSTGTGELFFGEGSRLTVL.

The chain carries TRBV18 and TRBJ1-6, with D perhaps TRBD1 (6 bases). Trimming removed 3 bases at V and 5 bases at J, with 11 bases between. This CDR3 region has 15 residues. Germline V gives CDR1 KGHSH, CDR2 LQKENI. The CDR3 coding sequence is TGTGCCAGCTCACCGAGACCAGGGGATAATTCACCCCTCCACTTT. Amino acids: CASSPRPGDNSPLHF.

This sequence joins TRBV5-6 and TRBJ2-3, with 8 bases aligning to TRBD1. Germline-derived CDR1 and CDR2 are SGHDT and YYEEEE. With 4 bases clipped from V and 5 bases from J, the junction kept 18 bases outside the gene matches. The CDR3 spans 18 residues. CDR3 sequence: CASSRPRKGQAWGDTQYF. DNA of the CDR3: TGTGCCAGCAGCCGCCCAAGAAAGGGACAGGCCTGGGGAGATACGCAGTATTTT.

The chain has TRBV7-2 and TRBJ2-2, with 7 bases aligning to TRBD1. The CDR3 length is 15 residues. Germline CDR1 reads SGHTA; CDR2 reads FQGNSA. With 4 bases clipped from V and 4 bases from J, the junction kept 6 bases outside the gene matches. The CDR3 here is CASSSRAGGTGELFF. The CDR3 bases are TGTGCCAGCAGCTCACGGGCAGGGGGCACCGGGGAGCTGTTTTTT. The whole variable domain, filled in from reference TRBV7-2 and TRBJ2-2, reads GAGVSQSPSNKVTEKGKDVELRCDPISGHTALYWYRQSLGQGLEFLIYFQGNSAPDKSGLPSDRFSAERTGGSVSTLTIQRTQQEDSAVYLCASSSRAGGTGELFFGEGSRLTVL.

This clone was counted between two and nine times. This sequence joins TRBV7-2 and TRBJ2-3; no definite D call. Germline V gene sequence: CDR1 SGHTA, CDR2 FQGNSA. V was shortened by 5 bases and J by 5 bases, with 11 bases between the two germline ends. CDR3 size: 13 residues. CDR3 sequence (DNA): TGTGCCAGCAGCATAGGGTTCAGAGATACGCAGTATTTT. It encodes CASSIGFRDTQYF.